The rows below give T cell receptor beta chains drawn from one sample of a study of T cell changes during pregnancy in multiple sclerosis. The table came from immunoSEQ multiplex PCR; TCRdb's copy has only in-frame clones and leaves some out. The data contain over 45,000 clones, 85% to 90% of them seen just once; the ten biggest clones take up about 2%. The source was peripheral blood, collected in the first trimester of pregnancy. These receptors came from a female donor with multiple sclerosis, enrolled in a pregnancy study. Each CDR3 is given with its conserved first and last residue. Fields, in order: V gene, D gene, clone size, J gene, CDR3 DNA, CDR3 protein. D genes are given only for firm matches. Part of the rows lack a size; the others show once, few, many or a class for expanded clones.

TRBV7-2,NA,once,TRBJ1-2,TGTGCCAGCAGCCCGGGGGGCTATGGCTACACCTTC,CASSPGGYGYTF
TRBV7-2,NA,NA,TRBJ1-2,TGTGCCAGCAGCATTAGTGTTTACTATGGCTACACCTTC,CASSISVYYGYTF
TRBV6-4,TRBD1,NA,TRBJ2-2,TGTGCCAGCAGTTTACAACCCAGGGGACAGGGCACCGGGGAGCTGTTTTTT,CASSLQPRGQGTGELFF
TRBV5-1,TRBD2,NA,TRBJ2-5,TGCGCCAGCAGCCCCCGGTGGCTAGCGGGGACACCGAAGATGACCCAGTACTTC,CASSPRWLAGTPKMTQYF
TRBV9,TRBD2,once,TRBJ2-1,TGTGCCAGCAGCGAAACTAGCGGGGCATACAATGAGCAGTTCTTC,CASSETSGAYNEQFF
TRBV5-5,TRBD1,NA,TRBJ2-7,TGTGCCAGCAGCTCGGCGACAGGACAGGTAGGGCTCTCCGAGCAGTACTTC,CASSSATGQVGLSEQYF
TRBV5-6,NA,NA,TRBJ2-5,TGTGCCAGCAGCTTTATGGAGACCCAGTACTTC,CASSFMETQYF
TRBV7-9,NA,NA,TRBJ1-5,TGTGCCAGCAGCTTGACAGCTGATGATCAGCCCCAGCATTTT,CASSLTADDQPQHF
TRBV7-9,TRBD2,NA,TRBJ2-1,TGTGCCAGCAGCTTCGGCGGGGGGGCTGTTGAGCAGTTCTTC,CASSFGGGAVEQFF
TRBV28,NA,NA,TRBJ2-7,TGTGCCAGCAGTTTACCGAGCAGCGGTCAGTGGACCTACGAGCAGTACTTC,CASSLPSSGQWTYEQYF
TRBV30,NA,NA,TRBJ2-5,TGTGCCTGGAGTGCCGCGCTCCAAGAGACCCAGTACTTC,CAWSAALQETQYF
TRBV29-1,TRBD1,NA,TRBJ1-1,TGCAGCACCTGGGACAGTAGGTCTGAAGCTTTCTTT,CSTWDSRSEAFF
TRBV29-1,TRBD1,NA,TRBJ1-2,TGCAGCGTTACGGGGACAGGGGGCAATGGCTACACCTTC,CSVTGTGGNGYTF
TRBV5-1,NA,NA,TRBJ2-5,TGCGCCAGCAGCTTGCAGGCTACAAGGTTGTTCCAAGAGACCCAGTACTTC,CASSLQATRLFQETQYF
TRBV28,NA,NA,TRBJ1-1,TGTGCCAGCAGTTTCTTTGAGGAGACTGAAGCTTTCTTT,CASSFFEETEAFF
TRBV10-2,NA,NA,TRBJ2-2,TGCGCCAGCAGTGAGTCGCAGGGGTTCGGGGAGCTGTTTTTT,CASSESQGFGELFF